These 11 T cell receptor beta chains were sequenced from one sample in a study of T cell repertoires in cytomegalovirus infection. No antigen has been assigned to these receptors. TCRdb re-derived calls from the reads in MiXCR, one entry per CDR3 protein. The table has approximately 910,000 distinct CDR3 sequences, around 32% seen once. Sequenced material: cultured CD8+ T cells from PBMCs, taken from culture after CMV antigen stimulation. Receptor source: a human donor in good health (CMV status not recorded). Some clones in this sample may be carry-over from other donors' samples.

The sample holds a few counts of this clonotype. The V and J genes are TRBV6-5 and TRBJ1-1; D unresolved. CDR3 length equals 11 residues. The germline gives CDR1 MNHEY, CDR2 SVGAGI. Trimming pared 6 bases from V and 7 bases from J, leaving 9 bases between. The CDR3 DNA reads TGTGCCAGCAGCAATGAGGTTGAAGCTTTCTTT. Translating it yields CASSNEVEAFF.

This clonotype was seen only a few times. This rearrangement joins TRBV7-9 to TRBJ1-6; possible D gene TRBD1, 6 bases. The CDR3 is 14 amino acids. Germline CDR1 reads SEHNR; CDR2 reads FQNEAQ (reference sequence). Deletions cut 8 bases from V and 6 bases from J, with 14 bases between. CDR3 nucleotide sequence: TGTGCCAGCCTGGAGGGGGTCGGTAATTCACCCCTCCACTTT. It encodes CASLEGVGNSPLHF.

V and J are TRBV12-3 or TRBV12-4 and TRBJ2-2; D is possibly TRBD2 (6 bases). The ends were cut back, 8 bases at V and 7 bases at J, with 8 bases in the middle. This CDR3 comprises 11 residues. The CDR3 reads CASAAGGELFF. The CDR3 DNA sequence: TGTGCCAGCGCAGCGGGCGGGGAGCTGTTTTTT.

This clonotype was seen only a few times. The chain employs TRBV12-3 or TRBV12-4 and TRBJ2-7, with 8 positions matching TRBD2. Trimming removed 5 bases from V and 2 bases from J; junction bases left unmatched: 5. The CDR3 runs 14 residues. The CDR3 DNA sequence: TGTGCCAGCAGTCCGGGACTAGGAGCCTACGAGCAGTACTTC. This sequence encodes CASSPGLGAYEQYF.

This chain links TRBV27 with TRBJ2-1, with D uncertain. The CDR3 is made up of 15 amino acids. The V and J ends lost 0 bases and 2 bases respectively, with 8 bases between them. CDR1 MNHEY and CDR2 SMNVEV come from the germline V gene (reference sequence). The CDR3 loop is CASSLSSRPYNEQFF. CDR3 sequence (DNA): TGTGCCAGCAGTTTATCCTCTCGGCCCTACAATGAGCAGTTCTTC.

This clonotype was seen a few times. The chain couples TRBV7-9 to TRBJ2-3; TRBD2 matches 7 bases. The CDR3 is made up of 16 amino acids. Germline loops: CDR1 SEHNR, CDR2 FQNEAQ (reference sequence). The ends lost 0 bases at V and 3 bases at J; junction bases unmatched: 6. The CDR3 is CASSLAQRGVTDTQYF. The CDR3 DNA sequence: TGTGCCAGCAGCTTAGCCCAGCGGGGCGTTACAGATACGCAGTATTTT.

This clonotype came up a few times. The chain joins TRBV7-6 to TRBJ2-1, with 14 bases aligning to TRBD2. The CDR3 length is 18 residues. Unmatched junction bases numbered 9, after V lost 8 bases and J lost 0 bases. From germline, CDR1 is SGHVS and CDR2 FNYEAQ. The CDR3 loop reads CASGGLAGGTNSYNEQFF. Written as DNA, the CDR3 is TGTGCCAGCGGCGGACTAGCGGGGGGAACCAACTCCTACAATGAGCAGTTCTTC.

The V call is TRBV3-1, the J call TRBJ2-5; D call uncertain. V dropped 1 base and J dropped 5 bases, with 14 bases sitting between them. CDR1 and CDR2 from the germline V gene are LGHDT and YNNKEL (reference sequence). This CDR3 spans 15 amino acids. CDR3 nucleotide sequence: TGTGCCAGCAGCCAAGGGGAAAGGGTTTCGGAGACCCAGTACTTC. This sequence encodes CASSQGERVSETQYF.

V is TRBV6-6 and J is TRBJ1-5; 10 nucleotides align to TRBD1. The trim removed 5 bases at V and 5 bases at J, leaving 9 bases unmatched. The CDR3 consists of 16 residues. In germline, CDR1 is MNHNY, CDR2 SVGAGI (reference sequence). The CDR3 nucleotides read TGTGCCAGCAGTGATCAGGGGACAGGGGAATATCAGCCCCAGCATTTT. This codes for CASSDQGTGEYQPQHF.

On this clonotype itself: A read error is possible here, since a much larger clone lies one base away. V gene TRBV7-6 combines with J gene TRBJ2-5; D perhaps matches TRBD1 (5 bases). The germline V gene has CDR1 SGHVS and CDR2 FNYEAQ. This CDR3 has 16 amino acids. In DNA form, the CDR3 reads TGTGTCAGCAGCTTCGACTCCCGGACAAGAAAAGAGACCCAGTACTTC. Protein: CVSSFDSRTRKETQYF.

The chain carries TRBV20-1 and TRBJ2-1; no definite D call. The germline V gene encodes CDR1 DFQATT and CDR2 SNEGSKA (reference sequence). V was trimmed by 6 bases and J by 4 bases, leaving 22 bases between them. The CDR3 is made up of 16 amino acids. In DNA form, the CDR3 reads TGCAGTGCCCGAAGGTTAGCTAGTCCCGCGTACAATGAGCAGTTCTTC. As protein: CSARRLASPAYNEQFF.